The T cell receptor beta chain under discussion was sequenced for a study of OX40 agonist ivuxolimab in advanced cancers. About the full investigation: Ivuxolimab was a fully human IgG2 agonistic monoclonal antibody targeting the costimulatory receptor OX40 (CD134). Intravenous ivuxolimab was administered to patients every 2 weeks at six dose levels: 0.01, 0.1, 0.3, 1.5, 3 and 10 mg/kg. Of the roughly 50 dose-escalation patients, hepatocellular carcinoma was present in 19, melanoma in roughly 15, renal cell carcinoma in 9 and head and neck cancer in 9. In the dose-escalation cohort, roughly four fifths of patients were male, and the mean age was approximately 55 years, with a range of 23 to 79. Patients were allowed to have had prior anti-PD-1, anti-PD-L1 or anti-CTLA-4 therapy, and 40% to 45% of the dose-escalation patients had been treated with checkpoint inhibitors. Partial responses occurred in three dose-escalation patients: two with cutaneous melanoma and one with hepatocellular carcinoma. The point of sequencing TCRbeta in the periphery was to test whether ivuxolimab changed TCR sequence diversity and drove clonal T-cell expansion. The paper covers the monotherapy dose-escalation part of the phase I ivuxolimab trial, which included N ≈ 50 patients.

From cysteine to phenylalanine, the CDR3 is 13 amino acids long. The entry retains the CDR3 DNA only, 39 bases that are in frame from base 1. V and J are truncated by 9 bases and 2 bases respectively, leaving an intervening sequence of 11 bases. Sequences ENHRY (CDR1) and SYGVKD (CDR2) are obtained from the germline V gene. The trial excluded patients who had a history of autoimmune disease or who were on systemic immunosuppression. Peripheral blood for TCR sequencing was collected from all dose cohorts at baseline, on cycle 4 day 1, and on cycle 7 day 1. The samples were drawn from a first-in-human, open-label, multicenter phase I dose-escalation trial of ivuxolimab. Adults with locally advanced or metastatic melanoma, renal cell carcinoma, hepatocellular carcinoma or head and neck squamous cell carcinoma were enrolled in the trial. CD4+ and CD8+ T cells were sorted separately from peripheral blood before TCR sequencing.

General study outcomes and caveats: After ivuxolimab, more expanded clones were found on average in CD8+ T cells than in CD4+ T cells. Clonal expansion of both CD4+ and CD8+ blood T cells was observed from baseline to week 6 at doses 0.1 to 3.0 mg/kg. In partial responders in the 0.1-3.0 mg/kg groups, normalized peripheral clonal expansion was found to be among the lowest, especially among CD8+ T cells. Low levels of normalized T-cell clonal expansion were also seen in some nonresponding patients. Which antigens the clonally expanded peripheral T cells were specific for was not determined.

In regard to this clone: Its antigen is currently not known. Base qualities are missing; no much larger clone stands one base away.

Genomic DNA was extracted from sorted cells for sequencing of the TCRbeta CDR3 region. The immunoSEQ Assay was used to sequence the TCRbeta CDR3 regions. TCRdb holds this immuneACCESS table with in-frame rearrangements only. Some clones are missing; in checked studies, unresolved V genes explain under half, and the rest has no known cause. This sample holds roughly 50,000 clones; around four fifths were observed only once. The ten biggest clones cover 3.9% of the sample. The receptor's source is an adult with an advanced solid tumor such as melanoma, head and neck, liver or kidney cancer. The sequence joins TRBV10-3 to TRBJ1-3; TRBD1 is perhaps the D gene, given 6 matching bases. The specimen comprised CD4+ or CD8+ T cells sorted from blood, sampled in a trial of the OX40 agonist ivuxolimab. CDR3 loop: CAIQGLTGNTIYF. The bases are TGTGCCATACAGGGACTAACTGGAAACACCATATATTTT.